The subject of this entry is one T cell receptor beta chain. Its antigen is not known. This sample is drawn from a study of T cell repertoires in cytomegalovirus infection. The V end lost 2 bases, the J end lost 4 bases, and 6 bases lay between the germline ends. There are 13 residues in the CDR3. Per the germline V gene, CDR1 is MRHNA and CDR2 is SNTAGT. The study, taken as a whole, reports: Frequencies of public TCR beta families were cumulated, and this identified carriers of CMV plus the relevant HLA.

TCRdb re-called the reads with MiXCR, one entry per CDR3 protein. The sample includes around 530,000 distinct CDR3 sequences, more than 15% of them seen just once. This TCR was recovered from a human donor in good health (CMV status not recorded). Some clones in this sample may be carry-over from other donors' samples. Sequenced input: CD8+ T cells from PBMCs. The chain is built from TRBV6-4 and TRBJ2-1; D not resolved. The DNA of the CDR3 is TGTGCCAGCAGTGACGTCCTTTACAATGAGCAGTTCTTC. Encoded protein: CASSDVLYNEQFF.